The 10 T cell receptor beta chains below all came from one sample that was sequenced in a study of read filtering for tumor transcriptome and immune sequencing. Molecular barcoded adaptors covering alpha/delta and beta/gamma chains were used on roughly 400 ng RNA. A single record per CDR3 protein comes from TCRdb applying MiXCR to the reads. This table holds under 25,000 distinct CDR3 sequences, approximately 14% found once. Sequences were obtained from a population of CD138-negative cells sorted from bone marrow. These receptor sequences come from a donor at least 40 years old with multiple myeloma.

This clonotype came up many times. The chain is built from TRBV7-2 and TRBJ2-1; D is perhaps TRBD2 (6 bases). Trimming stripped 2 bases from V and 15 bases from J, with 20 bases between. The CDR3 is 14 residues long. The V gene's germline CDR1 is SGHTA and CDR2 FQGNSA. The CDR3 nucleotides read TGTGCCAGCAGCTTATTGGCCCTAGCCCCGGGGGTGTTCTTC. It translates to CASSLLALAPGVFF.

This chain joins TRBV7-9 and TRBJ2-3; 8 bases agree with TRBD1. CDR3 length equals 16 residues. CDR1 is SEHNR and CDR2 is FQNEAQ in the germline V gene (reference sequence). The ends lost 5 bases at V and 0 bases at J; junction bases unmatched: 7. Here the CDR3 reads CASSPTQGGSTDTQYF. The CDR3 DNA follows: TGTGCCAGCAGCCCCACACAGGGGGGTAGCACAGATACGCAGTATTTT.

There are a few counts of this clonotype. V gene TRBV27 combines with J gene TRBJ1-6; no reliable D call. Deletions cut 3 bases from V and 8 bases from J, with 11 bases between. Germline values: CDR1 MNHEY, CDR2 SMNVEV (reference sequence). This CDR3 contains 14 residues. CDR3 DNA sequence: TGTGCCAGCAGTTTTCTTGGTAGGGATTCACCCCTCCACTTT. Translating gives CASSFLGRDSPLHF.

This clonotype was counted a few times. V and J are TRBV28 and TRBJ2-4; D remains unclear. Trimming took off 5 bases at V and 4 bases at J, with 12 bases between the two ends. Per germline, CDR1 MDHEN and CDR2 SYDVKM. This CDR3 is built from 14 residues. CDR3 sequence (DNA): TGTGCCAGCAGTCCAACCCTACCGAAAAACATTCAGTACTTC. Its translation is CASSPTLPKNIQYF.

This clonotype was detected many times. J is TRBJ2-1 and V is TRBV3-1; 7 bases line up with TRBD1. CDR3 length: 18 amino acids. Trimming cost V 0 bases and J 9 bases; bases outside gene matches: 17. Germline V CDR1 and CDR2: LGHDT, YNNKEL (reference sequence). In DNA form, the CDR3 reads TGTGCCAGCAGCCAAGAAATCCCCGGGACAGCTCCCTTCGGTGAGCAGTTCTTC. Translating it yields CASSQEIPGTAPFGEQFF.

The chain joins TRBV10-3 to TRBJ2-1, with 7 bases that match TRBD2. Per the germline V gene, CDR1 is ENHRY and CDR2 is SYGVKD. The junction had 7 bases not matched to a gene; V was cut back by 6 bases and J by 8 bases. This CDR3 has 13 amino acids. CDR3 amino acids: CAISWGGEDEQFF. In nucleotides, the CDR3 is TGTGCCATCAGCTGGGGGGGGGAGGATGAGCAGTTCTTC.

Ten or more counts support this clonotype. The CDR3 is CATSDPRDRVALDEQFF. The CDR3 bases are TGTGCCACCAGTGATCCCCGGGACAGGGTCGCCCTGGATGAGCAGTTCTTC. The gene calls are TRBV24-1 and TRBJ2-1, with TRBD1 matching 9 bases. The V gene end was trimmed by 3 bases and the J gene end by 8 bases; junction bases not matched to a gene: 13. Germline CDR1 and CDR2: KGHDR and SFDVKD. There are 17 residues in the CDR3.

As for this clonotype: One base away lies a much larger clone, so this may be a sequencing read error. This likely comes from a read error, as the CDR3 has no conserved phenylalanine or tryptophan at its end. The genes are TRBV7-9 and TRBJ2-2; D uncertain. This CDR3 has 13 residues. CDR1 and CDR2 (germline): SEHNR, FQNEAQ (reference sequence). Trimming shortened V by 0 bases and J by 6 bases, and 5 bases separated the two germline ends. The CDR3 DNA sequence: TGTGCCAGCAGCTTAGCGAAAGCCGGGGAGCTGTTTTCT. Translated, it gives CASSLAKAGELFS.

This clonotype was observed many times. The chain links TRBV12-3 or TRBV12-4 to TRBJ2-1; D unresolved. Trimming took off 8 bases at V and 4 bases at J, with 3 bases between the two ends. CDR3 size: 10 residues. DNA of the CDR3: TGTGCCAGCGGGTACAATGAGCAGTTCTTC. It is translated as CASGYNEQFF.

This clonotype was counted ten times or more. In nucleotides, the CDR3 is TGCAGCGTTGAAACTAGCGGGAGGATCTACAATGAGCAGTTCTTC. Its translation is CSVETSGRIYNEQFF. The chain has TRBV29-1 and TRBJ2-1, with 12 bases that match TRBD2. There are 15 residues in the CDR3. Germline assignment: CDR1 SQVTM and CDR2 ANQGSEA. Unmatched junction bases numbered 2, after V lost 2 bases and J lost 3 bases.